This T cell receptor (beta chain) was obtained from a study of CD8 T cells in ankylosing spondylitis. The study, taken as a whole, reports: Prior literature has documented some motif variants in synovial fluid and blood from reactive arthritis. Within matched ankylosing spondylitis synovial fluid, disease-linked clones were reportedly significantly enriched. Blood of patients with ankylosing spondylitis appeared to be characterized by a TCR beta motif of fewer than 10 highly homologous variants.

5'-RACE, quantitative and with molecular barcodes, yielded the TCR beta libraries. MiXCR, run by TCRdb on the 5' RACE reads, gives a single entry per CDR3 protein. The sample lists roughly 260,000 distinct CDR3 sequences, 20% occurring once. Germline V gives CDR1 SGHDT, CDR2 YYEEEE. Trimming removed 2 bases at V and 1 base at J, with 7 bases between. The length of the CDR3 is 14 residues. Comment on this clonotype: Antigen: not known.

Sequences were obtained from blood, either unsorted or a sorted T cell fraction (not recorded which). The TCR comes from a male donor with ankylosing spondylitis or in good health (not recorded which). The chain recombines TRBV5-6 with TRBJ1-5; D unresolved. The CDR3 sequence: CASSFVNSNQPQHF. For the CDR3, the DNA is TGTGCCAGCAGCTTCGTTAACAGCAATCAGCCCCAGCATTTT.